These 26 T cell receptor beta chains were sequenced from one sample in a study of blood T cell repertoires in COVID-19. Clones were sequenced by immunoSEQ multiplex PCR, and TCRdb holds only the in-frame ones, with some missing. The sample lists 80,000 to 100,000 clones; less than 85% were seen once. Sequenced input: peripheral blood. Receptors were obtained from a man in his 70s with COVID-19, enrolled during active disease.

The chain employs TRBV4-2 and TRBJ2-7; TRBD2 aligns across 10 bases. The CDR3 spans 17 residues. Trimming at V came to 1 base and at J to 1 base, leaving 7 bases not matched to a gene. The germline CDR1 and CDR2 sequences are LGHNA and YNFKEQ. CDR3 sequence (DNA): TGTGCCAGCAGCCAAGGGACTAGCGGAGAAGGTTCCTACGAGCAGTACTTC. Translation: CASSQGTSGEGSYEQYF.

V is TRBV6-5 and J is TRBJ2-2, with 9 bases fitting TRBD1. In germline, CDR1 is MNHEY, CDR2 SVGAGI. Germline trimming cut 6 bases from V and 4 bases from J; bases unmatched to any gene: 0. CDR3 size: 13 residues. CDR3 DNA: TGTGCCAGCAGGGGACAGGGCACCGGGGAGCTGTTTTTT. It encodes CASRGQGTGELFF.

In this sample, this clone turned up once. CDR3 residues: CASSRTADRGIEDTQYF. The CDR3 nucleotides read TGTGCCAGCAGCCGAACTGCTGACAGGGGTATTGAGGATACGCAGTATTTT. The genes are TRBV3-1 (or the pseudogene TRBV3-2) and TRBJ2-3; 8 bases agree with TRBD1. This CDR3 contains 17 residues. Germline values: CDR1 LGHDT, CDR2 YNNKEL (reference sequence). J gave up 6 bases and V 4 bases, and 15 bases lay outside the gene matches.

V and J are TRBV2 and TRBJ2-3; no clear D gene. The length of the CDR3 is 13 residues. Germline CDR1 SNHLY, CDR2 FYNNEI. V was trimmed by 4 bases and J by 6 bases, leaving 11 bases between them. The CDR3 region is CASSVRSWDTQYF. The CDR3 region has the DNA TGTGCCAGCAGTGTCCGGAGCTGGGATACGCAGTATTTT. Looking up the rest from reference TRBV2 and TRBJ2-3 gives the full variable domain: EPEVTQTPSHQVTQMGQEVILRCVPISNHLYFYWYRQILGQKVEFLVSFYNNEISEKSEIFDDQFSVERPDGSNFTLKIRSTKLEDSAMYFCASSVRSWDTQYFGPGTRLTVL.

The chain recombines TRBV7-2 with TRBJ2-3, with 9 nucleotides matching TRBD2. The germline V gene has CDR1 SGHTA and CDR2 FQGNSA. CDR3 length: 16 residues. The V and J ends lost 0 bases and 3 bases, in that order; junction bases with no gene match: 4. CDR3 residues: CASSLASLAGTDTQYF. The CDR3 nucleotides read TGTGCCAGCAGCTTAGCGTCTCTAGCGGGAACAGATACGCAGTATTTT.

The chain uses TRBV28 and TRBJ2-3, with TRBD1 matching 8 bases. The CDR3 runs to 16 residues. Germline V gives CDR1 MDHEN, CDR2 SYDVKM. The ends lost 4 bases at V and 1 base at J; junction bases unmatched: 7. The DNA for the CDR3 is TGTGCCAGCAGTTCCGGGACAGGTAGAGGCACAGATACGCAGTATTTT. Translation: CASSSGTGRGTDTQYF.

This chain connects TRBV11-1 to TRBJ2-7; TRBD2 aligns across 14 bases. J was trimmed by 7 bases and V by 5 bases; bases with no gene match: 7. CDR3 length equals 15 residues. CDR1 SGHAT and CDR2 FQDESV come from the germline V gene (reference sequence). The CDR3 DNA reads as TGTGCCAGCAGCCCAGGGACTAGCGGGAGAACGGAGCAGTACTTC. Translated: CASSPGTSGRTEQYF.

The chain uses TRBV19 and TRBJ2-5; D is possibly TRBD1 (6 bases). CDR3 size: 14 residues. V gave up 4 bases and J gave up 4 bases, with 13 bases separating them. Germline assignment: CDR1 LNHDA and CDR2 SQIVND (reference sequence). The DNA of the CDR3 is TGTGCCAGTAGTACACAGGGTAGGGGAGAGACCCAGTACTTC. Its translation: CASSTQGRGETQYF.

The chain carries TRBV27 and TRBJ2-7, with 8 bases fitting TRBD2. The CDR3 is 15 amino acids. Germline V gene lookup returns CDR1 MNHEY and CDR2 SMNVEV (reference sequence). Trimming took 9 bases from V and 2 from J; bases not matched to a gene: 12. CDR3 loop: CARLPGSGNTYEQYF. The CDR3 nucleotides are TGTGCCAGACTCCCTGGTAGCGGGAATACCTACGAGCAGTACTTC.

This rearrangement joins TRBV7-6 to TRBJ2-2; 8 bases line up with TRBD1. Germline CDR1 is SGHVS and CDR2 is FNYEAQ. The CDR3 is 16 residues long. J gave up 4 bases and V 8 bases, and 12 bases lay outside the gene matches. In DNA form, the CDR3 reads TGTGCCAGCTCCTCACACCGGGACAGGACCACCGGGGAGCTGTTTTTT. This codes for CASSSHRDRTTGELFF.

V gene TRBV9 combines with J gene TRBJ1-3; 10 bases align to TRBD1. V gave up 1 base and J gave up 6 bases; unmatched junction bases: 7. This CDR3 has 16 amino acids. Germline values: CDR1 SGDLS, CDR2 YYNGEE. The CDR3 sequence: CASSVRPGTGENTIYF. The CDR3 DNA is TGTGCCAGCAGCGTAAGGCCCGGGACAGGGGAAAACACCATATATTTT.

A single count supports this clone. J is TRBJ2-2 and V is TRBV28; 11 bases map to TRBD2. This CDR3 has 15 residues. CDR1 MDHEN and CDR2 SYDVKM come from the germline V gene. The V segment lost 6 bases and the J segment 7 bases; nucleotides outside the gene matches: 7. The CDR3 DNA follows: TGTGCCAGCAGCCCTACTAGCGGGAGCCACGGGGAGCTGTTTTTT. Amino acid sequence: CASSPTSGSHGELFF.

This rearrangement joins TRBV4-3 to TRBJ2-2; possibly TRBD2 for D (5 bases). Between the trimmed V and J ends, which lost 4 bases and 5 bases, there was a span of 17 bases. This CDR3 has 16 amino acids. Germline CDR1 and CDR2: LGHNA and YSLEER. The CDR3 DNA reads TGCGCCAGCAGCCCTCGAGGGCCAACCGCGACCGGGGAGCTGTTTTTT. Protein product: CASSPRGPTATGELFF.

V is TRBV10-3 and J is TRBJ2-3; 11 bases map to TRBD1. Germline-derived CDR1 and CDR2 are ENHRY and SYGVKD. V lost 6 bases, J lost 8 bases, and 13 bases stayed unmatched. The CDR3 contains 16 residues. The CDR3 DNA reads as TGTGCCATCAGCATTGCCGGGACAGGGGGAGACGGTACGCAGTATTTT. This encodes CAISIAGTGGDGTQYF.

The V gene is TRBV7-9, the J gene TRBJ1-6; TRBD1 matches at 8 bases. The ends lost 5 bases at V and 9 bases at J; junction bases unmatched: 9. Germline CDR1 and CDR2: SEHNR and FQNEAQ (reference sequence). This CDR3 is 15 amino acids long. The CDR3 DNA is TGTGCCAGCAGCCCATCCGGGACAGGTGGTTCACCCCTCCACTTT. As protein: CASSPSGTGGSPLHF. Full variable domain (outside the CDR3, taken from reference TRBV7-9 and TRBJ1-6): DTGVSQNPRHKITKRGQNVTFRCDPISEHNRLYWYRQTLGQGPEFLTYFQNEAQLEKSRLLSDRFSAERPKGSFSTLEIQRTEQGDSAMYLCASSPSGTGGSPLHFGNGTRLTVT.

This chain uses TRBV2 with TRBJ1-4; D unresolved. V was trimmed by 5 bases and J by 4 bases, leaving 11 bases between them. This CDR3 comprises 14 residues. Germline assignment: CDR1 SNHLY and CDR2 FYNNEI. The CDR3 loop reads CASSWLQYNEKLFF. As DNA, the CDR3 is TGTGCCAGCAGTTGGCTCCAGTATAATGAAAAACTGTTTTTT.

This chain uses TRBV7-2 with TRBJ2-1, with D possibly being TRBD1 (5 bases). Trimming removed 7 bases from V and 4 bases from J, with 14 bases in between. CDR3 length equals 14 residues. CDR1 is SGHTA, CDR2 FQGNSA, per germline. The CDR3 nucleotides are TGTGCCAGCACCCAAAGTCCAGGGTACAATGAGCAGTTCTTC. This translates into CASTQSPGYNEQFF.

The chain employs TRBV27 and TRBJ2-1, with D possibly matching TRBD2 (5 bases). The V gene lost 0 bases and the J gene lost 10 bases, with 16 bases spanning the gap. Germline-derived CDR1 and CDR2 are MNHEY and SMNVEV (reference sequence). The CDR3 consists of 15 residues. Here the CDR3 DNA reads TGTGCCAGCAGTTTATCCGGGATATCGGGCGGGGAGCAGTTCTTC. This sequence encodes CASSLSGISGGEQFF.

This chain uses TRBV14 with TRBJ1-6, with 9 nucleotides matching TRBD1. Trimming at V came to 3 bases and at J to 9 bases, leaving 6 bases not matched to a gene. The CDR3 runs 15 residues. Germline-derived CDR1 and CDR2 are SGHDN and FVKESK. The DNA of the CDR3 is TGTGCCAGCAGCCAGAATGGACAGGGGACTTCACCCCTCCACTTT. Protein sequence: CASSQNGQGTSPLHF.

The chain has TRBV19 and TRBJ2-3, with D possibly being TRBD1 (5 bases). V lost 0 bases and J lost 1, with 8 bases in between. Germline V CDR1 and CDR2: LNHDA, SQIVND (reference sequence). The CDR3 runs to 15 residues. The CDR3 is CASSIEGRGTDTQYF. The CDR3 DNA follows: TGTGCCAGTAGTATAGAGGGGCGCGGCACAGATACGCAGTATTTT.

This clone appeared a few times. This rearrangement joins TRBV5-6 to TRBJ2-7, with a tentative D call TRBD1 (5 bases). The ends were cut back, 3 bases at V and 2 bases at J, with 12 bases in the middle. The CDR3 has 14 residues. Germline lookup yields CDR1 SGHDT and CDR2 YYEEEE. The CDR3, as DNA: TGTGCCAGCAGCTCGGCGACAGCTACCTACGAGCAGTACTTC. Translated: CASSSATATYEQYF.

As to this clone: Other nucleotide sequences in the sample specify the same CDR3. The V call is TRBV7-9, the J call TRBJ1-1; D may be TRBD1 (5 bases). Trimming stripped 1 base from V and 1 base from J, with 7 bases between. Germline V gene sequence: CDR1 SEHNR, CDR2 FQNEAQ (reference sequence). CDR3 length equals 14 residues. The CDR3 region is CASSLDQGNTEAFF. The CDR3 nucleotides are TGTGCCAGCAGCTTAGACCAGGGGAACACTGAAGCTTTCTTT.

There are a few counts of this clone. This chain joins TRBV7-9 and TRBJ2-1; TRBD2 aligns across 9 bases. The CDR3 is made up of 18 amino acids. CDR1 is SEHNR, CDR2 FQNEAQ, per germline (reference sequence). V lost 6 bases, J lost 7 bases, and 19 bases stayed unmatched. CDR3: CASSQRVGGTSGWNEQFF. The CDR3 DNA sequence: TGTGCCAGCAGTCAACGAGTCGGAGGCACTAGCGGGTGGAATGAGCAGTTCTTC.

In this sample, this clone turned up many times. The V call is TRBV5-1, the J call TRBJ2-7; TRBD2 agrees at 9 bases. Germline assignment: CDR1 SGHRS and CDR2 YFSETQ. J gave up 2 bases and V 0 bases, and 3 bases lay outside the gene matches. The CDR3 spans 15 residues. CDR3 region: CASSLAASGTYEQYF. The DNA for the CDR3 is TGCGCCAGCAGCTTGGCGGCTAGCGGGACCTACGAGCAGTACTTC.

The chain joins TRBV6-5 to TRBJ2-7; D might be TRBD2 (6 bases). Germline V gene sequence: CDR1 MNHEY, CDR2 SVGAGI. V dropped 5 bases and J dropped 2 bases, with 16 bases sitting between them. The length of the CDR3 is 15 residues. The CDR3 loop reads CASSISGTGAYEQYF. CDR3 bases: TGTGCCAGCAGTATTTCCGGGACGGGAGCCTACGAGCAGTACTTC.

The gene calls are TRBV7-9 and TRBJ1-1; no definite D call. The CDR3 extends over 13 amino acids. CDR1 and CDR2 from the germline V gene are SEHNR and FQNEAQ (reference sequence). V lost 0 bases to trimming and J lost 5 bases, with 7 bases between them. The CDR3 reads CASSLAQWTEAFF. CDR3 sequence (DNA): TGTGCCAGCAGCTTAGCGCAGTGGACTGAAGCTTTCTTT.